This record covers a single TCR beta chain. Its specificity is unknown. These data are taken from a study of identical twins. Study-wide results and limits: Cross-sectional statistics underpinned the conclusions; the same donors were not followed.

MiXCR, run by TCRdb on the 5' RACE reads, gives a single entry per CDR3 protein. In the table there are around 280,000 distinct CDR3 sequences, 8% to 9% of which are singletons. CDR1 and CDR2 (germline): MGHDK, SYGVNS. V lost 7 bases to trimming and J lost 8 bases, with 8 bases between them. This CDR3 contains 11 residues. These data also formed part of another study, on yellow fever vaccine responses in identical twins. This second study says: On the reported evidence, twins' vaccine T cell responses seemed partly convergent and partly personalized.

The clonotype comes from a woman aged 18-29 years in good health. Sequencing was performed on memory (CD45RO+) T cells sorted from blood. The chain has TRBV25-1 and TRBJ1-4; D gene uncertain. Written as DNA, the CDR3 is TGTGCCAGCATGTTGTGGGAAAAACTGTTTTTT. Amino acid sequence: CASMLWEKLFF. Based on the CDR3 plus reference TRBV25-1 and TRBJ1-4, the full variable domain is EADIYQTPRYLVIGTGKKITLECSQTMGHDKMYWYQQDPGMELHLIHYSYGVNSTEKGDLSSESTVSRIRTEHFPLTLESARPSHTSQYLCASMLWEKLFFGSGTQLSVL.